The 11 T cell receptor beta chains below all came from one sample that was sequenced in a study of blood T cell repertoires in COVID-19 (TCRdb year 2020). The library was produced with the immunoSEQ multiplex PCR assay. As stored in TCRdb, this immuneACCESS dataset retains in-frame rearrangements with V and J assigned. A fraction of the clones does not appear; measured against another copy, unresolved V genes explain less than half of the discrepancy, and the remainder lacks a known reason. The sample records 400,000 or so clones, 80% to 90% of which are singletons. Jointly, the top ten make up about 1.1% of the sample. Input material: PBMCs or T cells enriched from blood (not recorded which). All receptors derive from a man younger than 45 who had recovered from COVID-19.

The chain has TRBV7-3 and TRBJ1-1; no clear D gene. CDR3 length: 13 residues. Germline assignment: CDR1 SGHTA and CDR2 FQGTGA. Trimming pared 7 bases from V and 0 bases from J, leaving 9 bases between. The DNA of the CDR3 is TGTGCCAGCAAAGTGGGCATGAACACTGAAGCTTTCTTT. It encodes CASKVGMNTEAFF.

The CDR3 is CAWSVGGRMHEQFF. The CDR3 DNA reads as TGTGCCTGGAGTGTAGGCGGGAGGATGCATGAGCAGTTCTTC. V and J are TRBV30 and TRBJ2-1; 8 positions agree with TRBD2. The CDR3 spans 14 residues. The germline V gene has CDR1 GTSNPN and CDR2 SVGIG (reference sequence). Trimming took 0 bases from V and 8 from J; bases not matched to a gene: 6.

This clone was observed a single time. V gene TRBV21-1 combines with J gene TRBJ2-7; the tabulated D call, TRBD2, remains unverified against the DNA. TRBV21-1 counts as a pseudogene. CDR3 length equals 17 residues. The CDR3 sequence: CASSKSPKREGSYEQYF. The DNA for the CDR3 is TGTGCCAGCAGCAAAAGTCCTAAGCGGGAGGGATCCTACGAGCAGTACTTC.

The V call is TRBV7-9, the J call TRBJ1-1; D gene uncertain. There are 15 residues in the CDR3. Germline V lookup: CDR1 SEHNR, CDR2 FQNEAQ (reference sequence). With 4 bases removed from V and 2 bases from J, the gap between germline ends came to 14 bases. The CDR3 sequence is CASSSYGKKNTEAFF. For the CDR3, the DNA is TGTGCCAGCAGCTCGTACGGTAAGAAAAACACTGAAGCTTTCTTT.

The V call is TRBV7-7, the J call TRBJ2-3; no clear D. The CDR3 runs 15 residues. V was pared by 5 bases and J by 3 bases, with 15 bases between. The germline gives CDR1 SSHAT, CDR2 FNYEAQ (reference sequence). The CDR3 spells CASSPTVTLTDTQYF. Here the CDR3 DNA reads TGTGCCAGCAGCCCTACTGTTACCCTAACAGATACGCAGTATTTT.

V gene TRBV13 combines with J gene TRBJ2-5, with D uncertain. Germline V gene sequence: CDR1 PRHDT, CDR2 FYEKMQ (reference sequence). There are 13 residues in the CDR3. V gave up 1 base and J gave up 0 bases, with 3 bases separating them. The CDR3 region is CASSLDNQETQYF. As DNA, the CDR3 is TGTGCCAGCAGCTTAGACAACCAAGAGACCCAGTACTTC.

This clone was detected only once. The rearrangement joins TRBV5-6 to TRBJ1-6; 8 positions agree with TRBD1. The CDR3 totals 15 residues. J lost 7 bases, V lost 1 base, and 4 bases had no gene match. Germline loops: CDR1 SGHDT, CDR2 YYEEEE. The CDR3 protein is CASSLSGGLNSPLHF. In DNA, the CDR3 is TGTGCCAGCAGCTTGTCAGGGGGCTTAAATTCACCCCTCCACTTT.

The chain's CDR3 is CASSSDSTYGYTF. CDR3 sequence (DNA): TGTGCCAGCAGCTCTGACAGCACCTATGGCTACACCTTC. The chain has TRBV7-9 and TRBJ1-2, with D possibly being TRBD1 (5 bases). Germline CDR1 is SEHNR and CDR2 is FQNEAQ (reference sequence). With 4 bases removed from V and 4 bases from J, the gap between germline ends came to 10 bases. The CDR3 is made up of 13 amino acids.

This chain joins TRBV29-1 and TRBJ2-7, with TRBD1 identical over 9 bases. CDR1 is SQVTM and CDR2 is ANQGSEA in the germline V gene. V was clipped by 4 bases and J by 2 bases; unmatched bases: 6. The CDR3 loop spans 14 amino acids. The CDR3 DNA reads TGCAGCGTTGTCGGGGACAGGGCTACCTACGAGCAGTACTTC. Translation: CSVVGDRATYEQYF.

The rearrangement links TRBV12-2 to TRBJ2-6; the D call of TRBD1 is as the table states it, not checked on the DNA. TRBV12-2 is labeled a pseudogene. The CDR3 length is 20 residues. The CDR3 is CASRLEARTALLSGANVLTF. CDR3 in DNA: TGTGCAAGTCGCTTAGAGGCCCGGACAGCGCTGCTCTCTGGGGCCAACGTCCTGACTTTC.

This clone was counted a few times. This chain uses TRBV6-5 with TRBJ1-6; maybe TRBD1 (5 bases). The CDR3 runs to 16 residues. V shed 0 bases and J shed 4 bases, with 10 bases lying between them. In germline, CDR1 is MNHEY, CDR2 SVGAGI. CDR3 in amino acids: CASSYSWTLYNSPLHF. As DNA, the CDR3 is TGTGCCAGCAGTTACTCGTGGACACTTTATAATTCACCCCTCCACTTT.